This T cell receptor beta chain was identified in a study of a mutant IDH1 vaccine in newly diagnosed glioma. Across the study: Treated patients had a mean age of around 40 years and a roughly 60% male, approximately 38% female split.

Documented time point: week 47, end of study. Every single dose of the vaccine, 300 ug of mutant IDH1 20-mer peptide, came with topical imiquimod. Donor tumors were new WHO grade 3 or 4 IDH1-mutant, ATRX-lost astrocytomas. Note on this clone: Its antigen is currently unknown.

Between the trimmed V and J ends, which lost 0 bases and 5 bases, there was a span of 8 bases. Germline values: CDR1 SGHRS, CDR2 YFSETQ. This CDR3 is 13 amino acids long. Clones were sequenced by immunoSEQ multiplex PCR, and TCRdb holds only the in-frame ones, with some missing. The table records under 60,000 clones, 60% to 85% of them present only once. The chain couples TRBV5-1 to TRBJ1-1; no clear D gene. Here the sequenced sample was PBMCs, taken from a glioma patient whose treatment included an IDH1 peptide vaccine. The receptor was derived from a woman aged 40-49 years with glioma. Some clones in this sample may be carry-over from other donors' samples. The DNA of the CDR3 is TGCGCCAGCAGCTTGGGGGCCAGTACTGAAGCTTTCTTT. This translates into CASSLGASTEAFF.